These 5 T cell receptor beta chains originate from one sample sequenced in a study of blood T cells in healthy people across ages. Together with a sample-barcoded 5' primer, a J-beta primer mix was included in a second PCR lasting about 7 to 12 cycles. Each CDR3 protein is one row after TCRdb ran MiXCR on the 5' RACE reads. The sample lists fewer than 750,000 distinct CDR3 sequences, around half occurring once. Sequencing input: blood. The receptors shown here come from an elderly man in good health.

As DNA, the CDR3 is TGTGCCAGCAGCTTTAACCTACTAGCGGGGTTTCCTCGTGAGCAGTTCTTC. Its protein product is CASSFNLLAGFPREQFF. J is TRBJ2-1 and V is TRBV7-8; 10 nucleotides agree with TRBD2. V lost 3 bases, J lost 9 bases, and 14 bases stayed unmatched. This CDR3 comprises 17 residues. Germline V CDR1 and CDR2: SGHVS, FQNEAQ.

This clonotype was seen only a few times. The CDR3 sequence: CASSTRDSTSGYTEAFF. The CDR3 DNA reads TGTGCCAGCAGTACGCGGGACAGCACTTCGGGCTACACTGAAGCTTTCTTT. This chain uses TRBV6-1 with TRBJ1-1, with 7 positions matching TRBD1. Germline-derived CDR1 and CDR2 are MNHNS and SASEGT. The CDR3 totals 17 residues. With V trimmed by 5 bases and J by 3 bases, 15 bases remained unmatched.

The rearrangement joins TRBV5-8 to TRBJ2-2; D call uncertain. This CDR3 is built from 15 residues. Germline CDR1 SGHTS, CDR2 YDEGEE. Between the trimmed V and J ends, which lost 3 bases and 5 bases, there was a span of 14 bases. CDR3 bases: TGTGCCAGCAGCTCCGGCGGCAGGAGAACCGGGGAGCTGTTTTTT. Amino acids: CASSSGGRRTGELFF. The whole variable domain, filled in from reference TRBV5-8 and TRBJ2-2, reads EAGVTQSPTHLIKTRGQQATLRCSPISGHTSVYWYQQALGLGLQFLLWYDEGEERNRGNFPPRFSGRQFPNYSSELNVNALELEDSALYLCASSSGGRRTGELFFGEGSRLTVL.

The sample holds a few counts of this clonotype. The chain recombines TRBV15 with TRBJ2-1; a possible D gene is TRBD2 (5 bases). The V gene lost 1 base and the J gene lost 3 bases, with 13 bases spanning the gap. The CDR3 is 16 residues long. Germline loops: CDR1 LNHNV, CDR2 YYDKDF (reference sequence). Here the CDR3 reads CATSRGNSVYYNEQFF. In DNA form, the CDR3 reads TGTGCCACCAGCAGAGGGAATAGCGTTTACTACAATGAGCAGTTCTTC.

This clonotype has only a few counts. V usage is TRBV20-1 and J usage is TRBJ2-7; 7 bases line up with TRBD2. Germline assignment: CDR1 DFQATT and CDR2 SNEGSKA (reference sequence). The CDR3 length is 16 residues. Unmatched junction bases numbered 8, after V lost 0 bases and J lost 0 bases. The CDR3 region is CSARDLLRESSYEQYF. The CDR3 DNA follows: TGCAGTGCTAGAGATTTATTGCGGGAGAGCTCCTACGAGCAGTACTTC.